This T cell receptor (beta chain) comes out of a study of lymphopenia after photon versus proton radiotherapy. CDR1 and CDR2 from the germline V gene are MNHEY and SMNVEV (reference sequence). V lost 0 bases and J 2 bases, leaving 11 bases between the germline ends. The CDR3 consists of 15 residues. As regards this clone: Its specificity is not known.

Profiled with immunoSEQ multiplex PCR; TCRdb holds only in-frame clones, not every one. The sample contains more than 25,000 clones, around 90% of which appear only once. Study conclusions and caveats: Survival link was tested only in deceased patients; proton benefit remains a possibility. Photon-treated patients lost naive T cells and TCR diversity; proton-treated stayed stable. After lymphocyte nadir, photon-treated repertoires showed oligoclonal expansion, especially CD8+ Temra. Larger post-nadir TCR diversity loss correlated inversely with survival in deceased patients.

The receptor was isolated from a woman aged 50 to 65 with pancreatic cancer. The V gene is TRBV27, the J gene TRBJ2-7, with a tentative D call TRBD2 (5 bases). The input for sequencing was peripheral blood, taken from a patient treated with photon-based radiotherapy. This CDR3 reads CASSLSGPGAYEQYF. In DNA, the CDR3 is TGTGCCAGCAGTTTATCAGGGCCCGGGGCCTACGAGCAGTACTTC.